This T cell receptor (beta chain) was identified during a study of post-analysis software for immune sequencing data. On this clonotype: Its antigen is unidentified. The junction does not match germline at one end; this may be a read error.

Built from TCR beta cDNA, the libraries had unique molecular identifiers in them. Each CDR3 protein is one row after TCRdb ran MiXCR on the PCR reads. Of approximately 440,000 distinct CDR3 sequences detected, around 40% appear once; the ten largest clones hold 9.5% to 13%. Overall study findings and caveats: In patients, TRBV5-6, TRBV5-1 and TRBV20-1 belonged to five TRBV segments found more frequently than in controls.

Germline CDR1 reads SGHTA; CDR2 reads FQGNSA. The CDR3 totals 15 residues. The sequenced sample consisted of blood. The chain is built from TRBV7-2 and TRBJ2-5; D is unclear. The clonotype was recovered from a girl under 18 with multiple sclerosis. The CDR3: CASSPLGLVQGTQYF. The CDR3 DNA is TGTGCCAGCAGCCCGCTAGGATTGGTTCAAGGGACCCAGTACTTC.